This is a list of T cell receptor beta chains from one sample in a study of blood T cell repertoires in COVID-19. TCRdb's copy holds only in-frame clones and misses some; the assay was immunoSEQ multiplex PCR. The sample yields fewer than 350,000 clones, under 95% seen once. Sample: PBMCs or T cells enriched from blood (not recorded which). All receptors come from a man in his forties who had been exposed to COVID-19. The conserved cysteine and the conserved F or W are not part of the CDR3 here. The order of the fields is V gene, CDR3 protein.

v_call: TRBV30
cdr3_aa: AWKDRGLSEQY

v_call: TRBV5-1
cdr3_aa: ASSHDRSSYNSPLH

v_call: TRBV28
cdr3_aa: ASSSLGGRRNGYT

v_call: TRBV5-1
cdr3_aa: ASRRHPGQGNEKLF

v_call: TRBV10-3
cdr3_aa: ATGTGLEETQY

v_call: TRBV12-5
cdr3_aa: ASGAYGSSYNEQF

v_call: TRBV4-1
cdr3_aa: ASSLIAGATPITDTQY

v_call: TRBV7-9
cdr3_aa: ASSLILAGTETQY

v_call: TRBV30
cdr3_aa: AWSAGHVGSGNTIY

v_call: TRBV30
cdr3_aa: AWSVWAAKIPNTEAF

v_call: TRBV4-3
cdr3_aa: ASSQAGTGSYEQY

v_call: TRBV4-1
cdr3_aa: ASSPKKAGTSSYEQY

v_call: TRBV5-1
cdr3_aa: ASSLAGQGGEQY

v_call: TRBV24-1
cdr3_aa: ATSTSGTEQF

v_call: TRBV10-1
cdr3_aa: ASSVGGARAEAF

v_call: TRBV12-3/TRBV12-4
cdr3_aa: ASSLQISYEQY

v_call: TRBV19
cdr3_aa: ASSMEGFTGNTIY

v_call: TRBV4-1
cdr3_aa: ASSQDRGSGTEAF

v_call: TRBV5-6
cdr3_aa: ASSTAGDLPNYGYT

v_call: TRBV5-1
cdr3_aa: ASSHRQGLSGNTIY

v_call: TRBV19
cdr3_aa: ASSIMTSGDNEQF

v_call: TRBV4-3
cdr3_aa: ASSPQGTGNTEAF

v_call: TRBV6-4
cdr3_aa: ASSDSAETGELF

v_call: TRBV5-1
cdr3_aa: ASKRASQETQY

v_call: TRBV18
cdr3_aa: ASSPGGTSGRYEQF

v_call: TRBV19
cdr3_aa: ASRIGQGNSPLH

v_call: TRBV9
cdr3_aa: ASSVGQGLRGYT

v_call: TRBV7-8
cdr3_aa: ASSFLNQPQH

v_call: TRBV19
cdr3_aa: ASSDRYRVGYEQY

v_call: TRBV3-1/TRBV3-2
cdr3_aa: ASSQEWTTPLH

v_call: TRBV3-1/TRBV3-2
cdr3_aa: ASSRPTTDNEQF

v_call: TRBV7-3
cdr3_aa: ASSLSGGLETQY

v_call: TRBV7-9
cdr3_aa: ASSLAGLAGDTQY

v_call: TRBV16
cdr3_aa: ASSQNLLQGSYGYT

v_call: TRBV19
cdr3_aa: ASSIGDREYQPQH

v_call: TRBV15
cdr3_aa: ATRRTSGNLLIREAGELF

v_call: TRBV4-1
cdr3_aa: ASSQGANNEQF

v_call: TRBV9
cdr3_aa: ASSVVEKPYEQY

v_call: TRBV9
cdr3_aa: ASSGGTGWDTEAF

v_call: TRBV6-5
cdr3_aa: ASSYSTGTRGEKLF

v_call: TRBV28
cdr3_aa: ASVAGGPPNEQY

v_call: TRBV15
cdr3_aa: ATSTLTQDHNEQF

v_call: TRBV15
cdr3_aa: ATSVAERNTEAF

v_call: TRBV25-1
cdr3_aa: ASSEPAGGYEKLF

v_call: TRBV11-3
cdr3_aa: ASSLGRGLAGDEQY

v_call: TRBV5-1
cdr3_aa: ASSPGQGLPSGNTIY

v_call: TRBV9
cdr3_aa: ASSVDPDRGLDGVNTEAF

v_call: TRBV6-1
cdr3_aa: ASSEAHTTEYSNQPQH

v_call: TRBV9
cdr3_aa: ASSREDGGYGYT

v_call: TRBV10-3
cdr3_aa: AIRAGTGGTEAF

v_call: TRBV7-9
cdr3_aa: ASSSQGTEFNSPLH

v_call: TRBV7-2
cdr3_aa: ASSLEGTSGIYEQY